This T cell receptor beta chain came from a study of OX40 agonist ivuxolimab in advanced cancers. General study points: Some patients without response likewise showed low normalized clonal expansion.

This CDR3 contains 15 residues. Germline values: CDR1 SGHTA, CDR2 FQGTGA. Trimming took off 5 bases at V and 3 bases at J, with 14 bases between the two ends. The count of this clone is one. Antigen specificity is unknown. The repertoire was sequenced with immunoSEQ multiplex PCR; TCRdb's copy has only in-frame clones and lacks some. The table has tens of thousands of clones, 90% seen once. The material sequenced was CD4+ or CD8+ T cells sorted from blood, taken in a trial of the OX40 agonist ivuxolimab. The receptor was derived from an adult with an advanced solid tumor such as melanoma, head and neck, liver or kidney cancer. This chain uses TRBV7-3 with TRBJ2-1; D tentatively reads TRBD1 or TRBD2 (6 bases each). The CDR3 DNA sequence: TGTGCCAGCAGCCCCCCGGGGGCCGGCTACAATGAGCAGTTCTTC. Translated: CASSPPGAGYNEQFF.